A single sample gave rise to the 17 T cell receptor beta chains below, sequenced in a study of blood T cell repertoires in COVID-19 (dated by TCRdb to 2020 to 2021). The library was prepared using the immunoSEQ multiplex PCR assay. The table was pulled from immuneACCESS by TCRdb, which kept in-frame rearrangements only. Such tables lose some clones; where checked, under half of the loss comes from unresolved V genes, and the rest has no known cause. Recorded for this sample are over 200,000 clones; around 83% of them occurred a single time. The ten most abundant clones make up approximately 5.3% of the sample. Sequencing was done on a sample of peripheral blood. The receptors here all came from an elderly man with acute or convalescent COVID-19.

The table lists this clone with a count of one. The V call is TRBV2, the J call TRBJ2-1, with 10 positions matching TRBD2. The V segment lost 2 bases and the J segment 4 bases; nucleotides outside the gene matches: 14. The germline V gene encodes CDR1 SNHLY and CDR2 FYNNEI. The CDR3 consists of 19 residues. The CDR3 region is CASSERLSWERGGYNEQFF. The CDR3 DNA reads TGTGCCAGCAGTGAACGATTGAGTTGGGAGCGGGGGGGATACAATGAGCAGTTCTTC. Looking up the rest from reference TRBV2 and TRBJ2-1 gives the full variable domain: EPEVTQTPSHQVTQMGQEVILRCVPISNHLYFYWYRQILGQKVEFLVSFYNNEISEKSEIFDDQFSVERPDGSNFTLKIRSTKLEDSAMYFCASSERLSWERGGYNEQFFGPGTRLTVL.

In its sample, this clone was seen once. CDR3 in amino acids: CAISGGKNTGELFF. CDR3 coding DNA: TGTGCCATCAGCGGGGGGAAGAACACCGGGGAGCTGTTTTTT. The chain links TRBV10-3 to TRBJ2-2, with TRBD2 identical over 7 bases. The V gene's germline CDR1 is ENHRY and CDR2 SYGVKD. CDR3 size: 14 residues. The junction had 2 bases not matched to a gene; V was cut back by 6 bases and J by 1 base.

This chain uses TRBV28 with TRBJ2-7; 7 nucleotides align to TRBD2. V was pared by 4 bases and J by 0 bases, with 6 bases of the junction left unmatched. Per the germline V gene, CDR1 is MDHEN and CDR2 is SYDVKM. There are 15 residues in the CDR3. For the CDR3, the DNA is TGTGCCAGCAGTTCGCTCGGGAGGAGCTCCTACGAGCAGTACTTC. Residues: CASSSLGRSSYEQYF.

CDR3 region: CASCGAGTLQETQYF. Written as DNA, the CDR3 is TGTGCCAGCTGCGGGGCGGGGACCCTCCAAGAGACCCAGTACTTC. The gene calls are TRBV3-1 (or the pseudogene TRBV3-2) and TRBJ2-5; D is possibly TRBD2 (6 bases). The CDR3 has 15 amino acids. Trimming took off 8 bases at V and 1 base at J, with 17 bases between the two ends. In germline, CDR1 is LGHDT, CDR2 YNNKEL (reference sequence).

The chain links TRBV3-1 (or the pseudogene TRBV3-2) to TRBJ1-4, with 7 bases aligning to TRBD1. The germline CDR1 and CDR2 sequences are LGHDT and YNNKEL (reference sequence). V was pared by 4 bases and J by 5 bases, with 7 bases of the junction left unmatched. There are 15 residues in the CDR3. The CDR3: CASSPTQGPNEKLFF. The CDR3 nucleotides are TGTGCCAGCAGCCCCACACAGGGGCCCAATGAAAAACTGTTTTTT.

The chain employs TRBV15 and TRBJ2-7, with D tentatively TRBD1 (6 bases). The germline CDR1 and CDR2 sequences are LNHNV and YYDKDF (reference sequence). CDR3 length: 12 amino acids. Trimming removed 1 base from V and 6 bases from J, with 7 bases in between. DNA for the CDR3: TGTGCCACCAGCAGAGGGACAGCCGAGCAGTACTTC. This translates into CATSRGTAEQYF.

This CDR3 reads CASSHFGADNEQFF. The DNA of the CDR3 is TGTGCCAGCAGCCACTTTGGGGCCGACAATGAGCAGTTCTTC. This chain connects TRBV4-2 to TRBJ2-1, with D perhaps matching TRBD1 (5 bases). Deletions cut 3 bases from V and 5 bases from J, with 11 bases between. The CDR3 has 14 residues. Per germline, CDR1 LGHNA and CDR2 YNFKEQ.

This clone occurred a few times. The genes are TRBV2 and TRBJ1-1; D call uncertain. The CDR3 is 15 amino acids. V shed 6 bases and J shed 1 base, with 15 bases lying between them. Germline V gene sequence: CDR1 SNHLY, CDR2 FYNNEI. CDR3 sequence reads: CASRERLLTNTEAFF. The CDR3 DNA reads as TGTGCCAGCAGGGAGAGACTTTTGACGAACACTGAAGCTTTCTTT.

This rearrangement joins TRBV11-2 to TRBJ2-1, with D possibly TRBD2 on 5 matching bases. In germline, CDR1 is SGHAT, CDR2 FQNNGV. The CDR3 contains 16 residues. Trimming shortened V by 1 base and J by 6 bases, and 16 bases separated the two germline ends. In DNA, the CDR3 is TGTGCCAGCAGCTTAGCCCTCGGAGGCCTAGCCAATGAGCAGTTCTTC. Amino acid sequence: CASSLALGGLANEQFF.

This chain connects TRBV6-5 to TRBJ2-5; 10 nucleotides match TRBD1. The germline V gene encodes CDR1 MNHEY and CDR2 SVGAGI. The CDR3 extends over 14 amino acids. J lost 2 bases, V lost 6 bases, and 3 bases had no gene match. In DNA, the CDR3 is TGTGCCAGCAGGCCGGGACAGGGGCAAGAGACCCAGTACTTC. Translating it yields CASRPGQGQETQYF.

This chain joins TRBV5-1 and TRBJ2-3, with 9 bases aligning to TRBD1. Germline CDR1 reads SGHRS; CDR2 reads YFSETQ. The CDR3 is made up of 15 amino acids. J gave up 4 bases and V 4 bases, and 7 bases lay outside the gene matches. CDR3 loop: CASSIGTGTPDTQYF. As DNA, the CDR3 is TGCGCCAGCAGCATCGGGACAGGGACCCCAGATACGCAGTATTTT.

This chain uses TRBV6-4 with TRBJ1-1, with unresolved D. CDR1 is MRHNA and CDR2 is SNTAGT in the germline V gene. This CDR3 is built from 13 residues. Trimming removed 5 bases at V and 3 bases at J, with 10 bases between. The chain's CDR3 is CASSLSGDTEAFF. Written as DNA, the CDR3 is TGTGCCAGCAGTCTCTCGGGAGACACTGAAGCTTTCTTT.

The chain combines TRBV7-3 with TRBJ2-1; 9 nucleotides line up with TRBD1. The CDR3 has 17 amino acids. The V segment lost 4 bases and the J segment 8 bases; nucleotides outside the gene matches: 15. CDR1 is SGHTA, CDR2 FQGTGA, per germline. The CDR3 coding sequence is TGTGCCAGCAGCTCCGGACCTCCGGGACAGGGTTTCGATGAGCAGTTCTTC. Protein sequence: CASSSGPPGQGFDEQFF.

This chain links TRBV12-3 or TRBV12-4 with TRBJ2-7, with D uncertain. The CDR3 has 11 amino acids. V was pared by 4 bases and J by 6 bases, with 7 bases between. The CDR3 region has the DNA TGTGCCAGCAGTTGGAGCTCCGAGCAGTACTTC. Its protein is CASSWSSEQYF.

The V gene is TRBV5-1, the J gene TRBJ2-4, with 7 bases that match TRBD1. Trimming took 4 bases from V and 4 from J; bases not matched to a gene: 8. Germline V lookup: CDR1 SGHRS, CDR2 YFSETQ. The CDR3 runs 15 residues. CDR3 protein: CASSTGQISKNIQYF. The CDR3 bases are TGCGCCAGCAGCACGGGACAGATCTCAAAAAACATTCAGTACTTC.

The V gene is TRBV5-1, the J gene TRBJ2-5; 8 nucleotides match TRBD1. V shed 1 base and J 2 bases; nucleotides not matched to a gene: 7. Germline CDR1 and CDR2: SGHRS and YFSETQ. This CDR3 has 16 amino acids. In nucleotides, the CDR3 is TGCGCCAGCAGCTTGTTCCATACAGGGGGGCAAGAGACCCAGTACTTC. It specifies CASSLFHTGGQETQYF. The complete variable domain, with remaining parts taken from reference TRBV5-1 and TRBJ2-5, reads KAGVTQTPRYLIKTRGQQVTLSCSPISGHRSVSWYQQTPGQGLQFLFEYFSETQRNKGNFPGRFSGRQFSNSRSEMNVSTLELGDSALYLCASSLFHTGGQETQYFGPGTRLLVL.

The V call is TRBV29-1, the J call TRBJ2-2, with 10 bases aligning to TRBD1. V shed 4 bases and J 5 bases; nucleotides not matched to a gene: 16. This CDR3 spans 18 amino acids. From germline, CDR1 is SQVTM and CDR2 ANQGSEA. The CDR3 DNA sequence: TGCAGCGTTGTTCAGGGACAGGGGAAAAATCGAGAAACCGGGGAGCTGTTTTTT. The encoded protein is CSVVQGQGKNRETGELFF.